The rows below give T cell receptor beta chains drawn from one sample of a study of blood T cell repertoires in COVID-19. Measured with immunoSEQ multiplex PCR; TCRdb has only the in-frame clones, and not every one. This sample yields 110,000 to 150,000 clones, of which about 80% are seen a single time; 9.2% belongs to the top ten. The sequenced sample consisted of PBMCs or T cells enriched from blood (not recorded which). The receptors shown here come from a man in his forties or fifties who had recovered from COVID-19. The CDR3 runs from the conserved cysteine through the conserved F or W. Fields, in order: J gene, D gene, clone size, V gene, CDR3 protein, CDR3 DNA. The D gene is left open where the match is weak. Clone size is given for some rows only: seen once, a few or many times, or a class if the clone is expanded.

J gene: TRBJ1-1
D gene: TRBD1
clone size: .
V gene: TRBV25-1
CDR3 protein: CASSRDRGPSTEAFF
CDR3 DNA: TGTGCCAGCAGCCGGGACAGGGGGCCTAGCACTGAAGCTTTCTTT

J gene: TRBJ2-2
D gene: TRBD2
clone size: .
V gene: TRBV9
CDR3 protein: CASRVSGGSGELFF
CDR3 DNA: TGTGCCAGCAGAGTATCGGGGGGATCCGGGGAGCTGTTTTTT

J gene: TRBJ1-5
D gene: TRBD1
clone size: .
V gene: TRBV19
CDR3 protein: CASSGTGGKYSNQPQHF
CDR3 DNA: TGTGCCAGTAGCGGGACAGGGGGCAAGTATAGCAATCAGCCCCAGCATTTT

J gene: TRBJ2-2
D gene: TRBD1
clone size: .
V gene: TRBV9
CDR3 protein: CASSPPGQGNTGELFF
CDR3 DNA: TGTGCCAGCAGCCCGCCGGGACAGGGCAACACCGGGGAGCTGTTTTTT

J gene: TRBJ1-5
D gene: .
clone size: .
V gene: TRBV6-2/TRBV6-3
CDR3 protein: CASSYLGSNQPQHF
CDR3 DNA: TGTGCCAGCAGTTACCTCGGTAGCAATCAGCCCCAGCATTTT

J gene: TRBJ1-1
D gene: .
clone size: .
V gene: TRBV12-3/TRBV12-4
CDR3 protein: CASSFSMNTEAFF
CDR3 DNA: TGTGCCAGCAGTTTTAGTATGAACACTGAAGCTTTCTTT

J gene: TRBJ2-1
D gene: TRBD2
clone size: .
V gene: TRBV6-2/TRBV6-3
CDR3 protein: CASSYSGLAGGPNNEQFF
CDR3 DNA: TGTGCCAGCAGTTACTCGGGACTAGCGGGGGGGCCCAACAATGAGCAGTTCTTC

J gene: TRBJ1-5
D gene: .
clone size: few
V gene: TRBV28
CDR3 protein: CASSLDRAYSNQPQHF
CDR3 DNA: TGTGCCAGCAGTTTGGACAGAGCGTATAGCAATCAGCCCCAGCATTTT

J gene: TRBJ2-5
D gene: TRBD1
clone size: .
V gene: TRBV5-4
CDR3 protein: CASSLDRGETQYF
CDR3 DNA: TGTGCCAGCAGCTTGGACAGGGGAGAGACCCAGTACTTC

J gene: TRBJ2-7
D gene: TRBD2
clone size: .
V gene: TRBV5-4
CDR3 protein: CASSASGGGYEQYF
CDR3 DNA: TGTGCCAGCAGCGCTAGCGGGGGGGGCTACGAGCAGTACTTC

J gene: TRBJ1-5
D gene: .
clone size: .
V gene: TRBV30
CDR3 protein: CAWSASNIKQPQHF
CDR3 DNA: TGTGCCTGGAGTGCGTCTAATATAAAGCAGCCCCAGCATTTT

J gene: TRBJ1-5
D gene: TRBD1
clone size: few
V gene: TRBV3-1/TRBV3-2
CDR3 protein: CASSQGQVRQPQHF
CDR3 DNA: TGTGCCAGCAGCCAGGGACAGGTAAGACAGCCCCAGCATTTT

J gene: TRBJ1-1
D gene: .
clone size: .
V gene: TRBV30
CDR3 protein: CAWSYSPGAFF
CDR3 DNA: TGTGCCTGGAGTTACTCTCCGGGAGCTTTCTTT

J gene: TRBJ1-2
D gene: TRBD1
clone size: few
V gene: TRBV18
CDR3 protein: CASSPSDRAHYGYTF
CDR3 DNA: TGTGCCAGCTCACCATCGGACAGGGCCCACTATGGCTACACCTTC

J gene: TRBJ2-3
D gene: TRBD1
clone size: .
V gene: TRBV29-1
CDR3 protein: CSVEQTGPQRQYF
CDR3 DNA: TGCAGCGTTGAACAGACAGGGCCCCAGAGGCAGTATTTT

J gene: TRBJ1-5
D gene: .
clone size: once
V gene: TRBV6-5
CDR3 protein: CASSYSTGLDNQPQHF
CDR3 DNA: TGTGCCAGCAGTTACTCAACAGGGTTAGACAATCAGCCCCAGCATTTT

J gene: TRBJ2-1
D gene: .
clone size: .
V gene: TRBV7-8
CDR3 protein: CASSLVDSGVGNNEQFF
CDR3 DNA: TGTGCCAGCAGCTTAGTGGACTCTGGGGTGGGAAACAATGAGCAGTTCTTC

J gene: TRBJ1-2
D gene: .
clone size: .
V gene: TRBV28
CDR3 protein: CASSTTGLFGGYTF
CDR3 DNA: TGTGCCAGCAGCACTACAGGGTTGTTTGGGGGCTACACCTTC